The entry that follows covers one T cell receptor (beta chain) sequence. Germline CDR1 and CDR2: KGHSH and LQKENI. With 6 bases removed from V and 3 bases from J, the gap between germline ends came to 14 bases. The CDR3 sequence is 15 residues long. The data belong to a study of blood T cell repertoires in COVID-19. Data came from immunoSEQ multiplex PCR; TCRdb stores just in-frame clones and leaves some out. In the table there are just over 300,000 clones, roughly 89% of which are singletons. Cohort assignment relied on participant-reported clinical history. The specimen sequenced was PBMCs or T cells enriched from blood (not recorded which). The receptor was isolated from a woman under 30 with acute COVID-19. This chain links TRBV18 with TRBJ2-2, with a weak D call TRBD2 (5 bases). The CDR3 reads CASSPRVGDTGELFF. The CDR3 DNA is TGTGCCAGCTCGCCCCGTGTCGGGGACACCGGGGAGCTGTTTTTT.